This T cell receptor gamma chain was sequenced for a study of gamma-delta T cells after stem cell transplantation. This clone was observed a few times. TCRdb assigns this DNA the protein of a much larger clone, which departs from its translation at residue 11; this likely reflects a read error, and the protein shown comes from translating the DNA. TCRdb re-called the RT-PCR reads with CATT. Among about 2,300 gamma-chain clones listed, roughly 6.7% were seen once. CDR3 length: 13 amino acids. Germline V gene sequence: CDR1 GITISATS, CDR2 ISYDGTV (reference sequence). This TCR came from a human donor. It is not recorded whose cells these are; they may come from a transplant donor. What was sequenced was gamma-delta T cells. This chain uses TRGV9 with TRGJ1 or TRGJ2. CDR3 in amino acids: CALWEPYYYKELF. CDR3 DNA: TGTGCCTTGTGGGAGCCCTATTATTATAAGGAACTCTTT.